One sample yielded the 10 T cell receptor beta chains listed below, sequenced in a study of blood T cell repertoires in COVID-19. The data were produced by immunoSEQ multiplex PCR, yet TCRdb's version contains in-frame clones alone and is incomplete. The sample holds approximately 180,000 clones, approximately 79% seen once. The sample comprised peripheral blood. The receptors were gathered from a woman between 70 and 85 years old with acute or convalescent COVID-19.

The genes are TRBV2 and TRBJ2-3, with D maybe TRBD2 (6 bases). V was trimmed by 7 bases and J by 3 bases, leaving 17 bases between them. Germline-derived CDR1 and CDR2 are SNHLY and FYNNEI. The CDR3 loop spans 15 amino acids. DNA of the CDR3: TGTGCCAGCAACTACGCGGGAACCGTAACAGATACGCAGTATTTT. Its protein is CASNYAGTVTDTQYF.

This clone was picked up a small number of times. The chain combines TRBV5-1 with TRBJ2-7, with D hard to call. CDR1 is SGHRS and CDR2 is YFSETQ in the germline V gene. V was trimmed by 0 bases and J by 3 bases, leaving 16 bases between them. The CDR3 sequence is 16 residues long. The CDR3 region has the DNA TGCGCCAGCAGCTTGGATGGTCAGACACAGATCTACGAGCAGTACTTC. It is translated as CASSLDGQTQIYEQYF. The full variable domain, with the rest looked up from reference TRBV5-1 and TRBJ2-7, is KAGVTQTPRYLIKTRGQQVTLSCSPISGHRSVSWYQQTPGQGLQFLFEYFSETQRNKGNFPGRFSGRQFSNSRSEMNVSTLELGDSALYLCASSLDGQTQIYEQYFGPGTRLTVT.

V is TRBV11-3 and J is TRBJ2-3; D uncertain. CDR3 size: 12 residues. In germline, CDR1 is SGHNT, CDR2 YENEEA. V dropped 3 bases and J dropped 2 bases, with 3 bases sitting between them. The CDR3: CASSFHTDTQYF. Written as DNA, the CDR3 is TGTGCCAGCAGCTTCCACACAGATACGCAGTATTTT. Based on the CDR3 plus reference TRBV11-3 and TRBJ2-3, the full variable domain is EAGVVQSPRYKIIEKKQPVAFWCNPISGHNTLYWYLQNLGQGPELLIRYENEEAVDDSQLPKDRFSAERLKGVDSTLKIQPAELGDSAVYLCASSFHTDTQYFGPGTRLTVL.

This chain's CDR3 is CASSLTGPYNEQFF. For the CDR3, the DNA is TGTGCCAGCAGCTTGACTGGCCCCTACAATGAGCAGTTCTTC. V is TRBV7-2 and J is TRBJ2-1; no clear D gene. The germline gives CDR1 SGHTA, CDR2 FQGNSA. The CDR3 sequence is 14 residues long. The V gene lost 3 bases and the J gene lost 2 bases, with 8 bases spanning the gap.

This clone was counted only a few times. This CDR3 is CASRGGRGQPQHF. In DNA, the CDR3 is TGTGCCAGCAGAGGAGGGAGGGGTCAGCCCCAGCATTTT. The gene calls are TRBV6-5 and TRBJ1-5; D is possibly TRBD1 (5 bases). The CDR3 is 13 residues long. Germline assignment: CDR1 MNHEY and CDR2 SVGAGI. The V and J ends lost 6 bases and 6 bases respectively, with 12 bases between them.

CDR3 amino acids: CASSPSKNYGYTF. DNA for the CDR3: TGTGCCAGCTCACCGTCCAAAAACTATGGCTACACCTTC. The chain recombines TRBV18 with TRBJ1-2; the D is unclear. The CDR3 spans 13 residues. V lost 3 bases, J lost 2 bases, and 7 bases lay in between. Germline V CDR1 and CDR2: KGHSH, LQKENI.

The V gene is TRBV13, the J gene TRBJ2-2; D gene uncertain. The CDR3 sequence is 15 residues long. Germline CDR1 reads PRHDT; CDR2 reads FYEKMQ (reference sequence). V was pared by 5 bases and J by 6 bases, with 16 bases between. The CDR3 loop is CASSHVAELAGELFF. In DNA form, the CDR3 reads TGTGCCAGCAGCCACGTGGCGGAGCTGGCCGGGGAGCTGTTTTTT. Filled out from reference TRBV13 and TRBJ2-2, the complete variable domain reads AAGVIQSPRHLIKEKRETATLKCYPIPRHDTVYWYQQGPGQDPQFLISFYEKMQSDKGSIPDRFSAQQFSDYHSELNMSSLELGDSALYFCASSHVAELAGELFFGEGSRLTVL.

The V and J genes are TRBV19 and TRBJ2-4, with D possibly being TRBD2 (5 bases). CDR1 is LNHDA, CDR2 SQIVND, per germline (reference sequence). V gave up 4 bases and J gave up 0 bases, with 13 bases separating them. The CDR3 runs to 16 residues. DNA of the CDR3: TGTGCCAGTAGTACGGTGGACTTAATAGCCAAAAACATTCAGTACTTC. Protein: CASSTVDLIAKNIQYF.

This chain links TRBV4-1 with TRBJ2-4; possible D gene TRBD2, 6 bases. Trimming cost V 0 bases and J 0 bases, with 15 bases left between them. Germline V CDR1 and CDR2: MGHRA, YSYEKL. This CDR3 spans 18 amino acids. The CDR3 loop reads CASSQDSAGSLAKNIQYF. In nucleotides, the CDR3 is TGCGCCAGCAGCCAAGACTCAGCGGGCTCATTAGCCAAAAACATTCAGTACTTC.

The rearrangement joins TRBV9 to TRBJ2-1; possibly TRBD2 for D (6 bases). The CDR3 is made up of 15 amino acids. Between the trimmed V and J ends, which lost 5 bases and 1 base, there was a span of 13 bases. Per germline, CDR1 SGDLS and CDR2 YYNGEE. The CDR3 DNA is TGTGCCAGCAGTGATTGGGGGGATTCCTACAATGAGCAGTTCTTC. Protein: CASSDWGDSYNEQFF.